The 13 T cell receptor beta chains in this list originate from one sample, sequenced in a study of tissue T cells after allogeneic stem cell transplantation. Data came from immunoSEQ multiplex PCR; TCRdb stores just in-frame clones and leaves some out. The sample yields 10,000 to 15,000 clones, approximately 63% seen once. The sequencing here drew on tissue from the right colon, taken at autopsy. These receptors were obtained from a woman aged 18-55 years with breast cancer.

This clone was seen a handful of times. The CDR3 loop reads CASSVRADGEKLFF. The CDR3, as DNA: TGTGCCAGCAGCGTTAGGGCAGACGGTGAAAAACTGTTTTTT. The chain uses TRBV9 and TRBJ1-4, with D unclear. Germline-derived CDR1 and CDR2 are SGDLS and YYNGEE. This CDR3 is built from 14 residues. Deletions cut 2 bases from V and 7 bases from J, with 12 bases between.

This clone was detected only once. This chain uses TRBV5-1 with TRBJ1-2; TRBD1 aligns across 10 bases. V was clipped by 0 bases and J by 7 bases; unmatched bases: 3. This CDR3 is built from 14 residues. CDR1 is SGHRS and CDR2 is YFSETQ in the germline V gene. As DNA, the CDR3 is TGCGCCAGCAGCTTGGCCGGACAGGGGGTTGGCTACACCTTC. Translated, it gives CASSLAGQGVGYTF.

This clone was observed once. The chain joins TRBV9 to TRBJ2-1, with D maybe TRBD2 (5 bases). The germline V gene has CDR1 SGDLS and CDR2 YYNGEE. This CDR3 has 15 residues. Trimming took 0 bases from V and 4 from J, leaving 11 bases between them. DNA for the CDR3: TGTGCCAGCAGCGTAGCTGGGGAGCCTTACAATGAGCAGTTCTTC. Protein: CASSVAGEPYNEQFF.

The chain uses TRBV5-1 and TRBJ2-5, with 8 bases aligning to TRBD2. Looked up from germline, CDR1 is SGHRS and CDR2 is YFSETQ. This CDR3 region has 15 residues. The junction had 5 bases not matched to a gene; V was cut back by 0 bases and J by 4 bases. The DNA for the CDR3 is TGCGCCAGCAGCTTGGATGGTAGCGGGGTAGAGACCCAGTACTTC. This codes for CASSLDGSGVETQYF. The full variable domain, in which reference TRBV5-1 and TRBJ2-5 provide the parts outside the CDR3, is KAGVTQTPRYLIKTRGQQVTLSCSPISGHRSVSWYQQTPGQGLQFLFEYFSETQRNKGNFPGRFSGRQFSNSRSEMNVSTLELGDSALYLCASSLDGSGVETQYFGPGTRLLVL.

The rearrangement uses TRBV19 and TRBJ1-2; D may be TRBD1 (5 bases). Germline CDR1 is LNHDA and CDR2 is SQIVND (reference sequence). The CDR3 totals 16 residues. Trimming left V 6 bases short and J 2 bases short, with 19 bases between. The CDR3 sequence is CASRRRTGTENYGYTF. In DNA, the CDR3 is TGTGCCAGTAGGCGTCGGACCGGGACGGAGAACTATGGCTACACCTTC.

The chain carries TRBV6-2 or TRBV6-3 and TRBJ1-1; the D is unclear. Germline-derived CDR1 and CDR2 are MNHEY and SVGEGT. The V and J ends lost 5 bases and 7 bases respectively, with 11 bases between them. CDR3 length: 12 amino acids. CDR3 region: CASSQQLDEAFF. DNA for the CDR3: TGTGCCAGCAGTCAACAGCTCGATGAAGCTTTCTTT.

The rearrangement links TRBV4-2 to TRBJ1-2, with 7 bases lining up with TRBD1. With 0 bases clipped from V and 4 bases from J, the junction kept 8 bases outside the gene matches. There are 16 residues in the CDR3. Germline values: CDR1 LGHNA, CDR2 YNFKEQ. CDR3 in amino acids: CASSQESGSGGYGYTF. In DNA, the CDR3 is TGTGCCAGCAGCCAAGAATCGGGGTCAGGGGGCTATGGCTACACCTTC.

The V call is TRBV10-3, the J call TRBJ1-5; the D gene is possibly TRBD1 (6 bases). CDR1 and CDR2 (germline): ENHRY, SYGVKD. Trimming took off 2 bases at V and 5 bases at J, with 13 bases between the two ends. The CDR3 totals 15 residues. CDR3 protein: CAISENRVGDQPQHF. CDR3 DNA sequence: TGTGCCATCAGTGAGAACAGGGTGGGGGATCAGCCCCAGCATTTT.

In its sample, this clone was seen a few times. This chain uses TRBV10-2 with TRBJ1-1, with D perhaps TRBD1 (5 bases). The CDR3 has 15 amino acids. Germline lookup yields CDR1 WSHSY and CDR2 SAAADI. With 5 bases removed from V and 1 base from J, the gap between germline ends came to 14 bases. The CDR3 loop reads CASSPDGGSNTEAFF. CDR3 DNA: TGCGCCAGCAGTCCTGACGGGGGATCGAACACTGAAGCTTTCTTT.

V is TRBV6-5 and J is TRBJ2-2; no firm D call. Germline values: CDR1 MNHEY, CDR2 SVGAGI. The CDR3 consists of 14 residues. Trimming left V 0 bases short and J 6 bases short, with 8 bases between. CDR3 sequence: CASSYSTTAGELFF. CDR3 nucleotides: TGTGCCAGCAGTTACTCTACTACTGCCGGGGAGCTGTTTTTT.

The chain joins TRBV6-2 or TRBV6-3 to TRBJ2-3; 11 bases map to TRBD2. The CDR3 contains 16 residues. Losses at the gene ends were 4 bases for V and 4 bases for J; bases not matched to a gene: 7. Per the germline V gene, CDR1 is MNHEY and CDR2 is SVGEGT. In DNA, the CDR3 is TGTGCCAGCAGTTGGGGGACTAGCGGTCAGGCAGATACGCAGTATTTT. It translates to CASSWGTSGQADTQYF.

CDR3 residues: CASSMTSGTYEQYF. Here the CDR3 DNA reads TGTGCCAGTAGTATGACTAGCGGGACCTACGAGCAGTACTTC. This sequence joins TRBV19 and TRBJ2-7, with 11 nucleotides matching TRBD2. V was pared by 3 bases and J by 2 bases, with 0 bases of the junction left unmatched. CDR3 length: 14 amino acids. CDR1 is LNHDA, CDR2 SQIVND, per germline (reference sequence).

The sample holds a few counts of this clone. The chain links TRBV28 to TRBJ1-2; no reliable D call. The germline gives CDR1 MDHEN, CDR2 SYDVKM. V was pared by 6 bases and J by 4 bases, with 24 bases between. The CDR3 contains 17 residues. CDR3 protein: CASSSTGLPPPLYGYTF. The CDR3 nucleotides are TGTGCCAGCAGCTCTACGGGTTTACCGCCTCCCCTCTATGGCTACACCTTC.